This TCR beta chain comes out of a study of T cell clonality in common variable immunodeficiency. By its share, this clone is medium-sized (0.01 to 0.1%). Its cognate antigen is unknown. The CDR3 end falls 3 residues outside the read, so it is completed with the germline J gene. Control and CVID samples contributed equal amounts of genomic DNA. Some clones are missing from TCRdb's copy, which holds only in-frame ones; the method was immunoSEQ multiplex PCR. Listed for the sample are under 35,000 clones, none seen a single time. The CDR3 loop spans 18 amino acids. Looked up from germline, CDR1 is MRHNA and CDR2 is SNTAGT. V shed 6 bases and J 5 bases; nucleotides not matched to a gene: 10. Study observations and caveats: CVID subjects had higher TCRbeta clonality than healthy controls, most marked in about a third.

Patients and controls were mostly of Caucasian heritage. This chain uses TRBV6-4 with TRBJ2-2; 15 bases agree with TRBD2. Sequenced sample: peripheral blood mononuclear cells. The origin of this receptor is a person aged 18 to 75 in good health. The CDR3 DNA, read in part, is TGTGCCAGCAGGGACACCCCTGGACTAGCGGGAGGGACCGGGGAG. Translated: CASRDTPGLAGGTGE. The complete CDR3 reads CASRDTPGLAGGTGELFF.